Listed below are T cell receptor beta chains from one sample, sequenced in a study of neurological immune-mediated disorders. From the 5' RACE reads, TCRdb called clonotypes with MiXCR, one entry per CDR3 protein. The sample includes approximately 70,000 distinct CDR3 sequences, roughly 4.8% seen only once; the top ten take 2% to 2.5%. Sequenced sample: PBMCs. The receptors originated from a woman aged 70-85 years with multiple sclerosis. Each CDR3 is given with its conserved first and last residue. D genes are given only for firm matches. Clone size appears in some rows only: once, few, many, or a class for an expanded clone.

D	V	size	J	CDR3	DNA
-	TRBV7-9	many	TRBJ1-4	CASSPTEKNEKLFF	TGTGCCAGCAGCCCTACAGAAAAGAATGAAAAACTGTTTTTT
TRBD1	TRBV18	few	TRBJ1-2	CASSPISTGTGNGYTF	TGTGCCAGCTCACCTATTTCAACCGGGACAGGGAATGGCTACACCTTC
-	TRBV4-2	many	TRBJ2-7	CASSQDDGYEQYF	TGTGCCAGCAGCCAAGACGATGGCTACGAGCAGTACTTC
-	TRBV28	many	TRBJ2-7	CASSSGGTAAYEQYF	TGTGCCAGCAGTTCTGGGGGCACGGCAGCCTACGAGCAGTACTTC
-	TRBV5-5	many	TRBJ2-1	CASSLDGWSGDNEQFF	TGTGCCAGCAGCTTGGATGGGTGGTCAGGGGACAATGAGCAGTTCTTC
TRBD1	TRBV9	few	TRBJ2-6	CASSAQPRDRGLSGAKVLTF	TGTGCCAGCAGCGCCCAGCCCCGGGACAGGGGTTTGTCTGGGGCCAAAGTCCTGACTTTC
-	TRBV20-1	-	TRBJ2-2	CSAPRGQRNTGELFF	TGCAGTGCGCCTCGTGGACAGCGGAACACCGGGGAGCTGTTTTTT
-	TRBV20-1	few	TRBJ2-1	CSAPKGDEQFF	TGCAGTGCCCCCAAGGGGGATGAGCAGTTCTTC
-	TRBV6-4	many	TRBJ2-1	CASSENLGHWGEQFF	TGTGCCAGCAGTGAAAATCTAGGGCATTGGGGTGAGCAGTTCTTC
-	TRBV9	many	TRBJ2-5	CASSVGGYLGETQYF	TGTGCCAGCAGCGTAGGGGGCTACTTGGGCGAGACCCAGTACTTC
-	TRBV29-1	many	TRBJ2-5	CSVDRGRAETQYF	TGCAGCGTTGACAGGGGTCGGGCGGAGACCCAGTACTTC
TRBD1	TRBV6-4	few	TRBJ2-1	CASRMTGGEQFF	TGTGCCAGCAGGATGACAGGGGGGGAGCAGTTCTTC
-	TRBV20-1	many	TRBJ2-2	CSAEDSGELFF	TGCAGTGCTGAAGACTCCGGGGAGCTGTTTTTT
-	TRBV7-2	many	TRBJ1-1	CASSLVVGLNTEAFF	TGTGCCAGCAGCTTAGTAGTGGGGCTGAACACTGAAGCTTTCTTT
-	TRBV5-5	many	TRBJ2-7	CASSHGQGGTYEQYF	TGTGCCAGCAGCCACGGACAGGGAGGGACCTACGAGCAGTACTTC
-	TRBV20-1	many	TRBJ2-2	CSAKRRGPNTGELFF	TGCAGTGCCAAGAGGAGGGGGCCAAACACCGGGGAGCTGTTTTTT
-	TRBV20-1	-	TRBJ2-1	CSAPRPDYNEQFF	TGCAGTGCTCCCCGTCCAGATTACAATGAGCAGTTCTTC
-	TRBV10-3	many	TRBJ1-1	CAISESGREAFF	TGTGCCATCAGTGAGTCGGGGAGGGAAGCTTTCTTT
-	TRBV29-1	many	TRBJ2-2	CSGNKNTGELFF	TGCAGCGGTAACAAGAACACCGGGGAGCTGTTTTTT
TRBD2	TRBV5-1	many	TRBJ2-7	CASSLALGLAGAYEQYF	TGCGCCAGCAGCTTGGCCTTGGGACTAGCGGGGGCCTACGAGCAGTACTTC
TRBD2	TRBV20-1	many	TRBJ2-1	CSVRGFGGRANEQFF	TGCAGTGTTCGAGGTTTTGGCGGGAGGGCAAATGAGCAGTTCTTC
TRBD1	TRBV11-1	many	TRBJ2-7	CASSNDRGYEQYF	TGTGCCAGCAGCAATGACAGGGGCTACGAGCAGTACTTC
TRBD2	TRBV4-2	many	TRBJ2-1	CASSQEGTSGTREQFF	TGTGCCAGCAGCCAAGAAGGGACTAGCGGTACTAGGGAGCAGTTCTTC
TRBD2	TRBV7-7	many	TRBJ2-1	CASSLNGRVNEQFF	TGTGCCAGCAGCTTAAACGGGAGGGTTAATGAGCAGTTCTTC
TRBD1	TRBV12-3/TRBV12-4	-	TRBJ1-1	CASSGTGSLFTEAFF	TGTGCCAGCAGCGGGACAGGGAGTTTATTCACTGAAGCTTTCTTT
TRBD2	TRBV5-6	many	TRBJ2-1	CASVQRERYNEQFF	TGTGCCAGCGTTCAGCGGGAGAGATACAATGAGCAGTTCTTC
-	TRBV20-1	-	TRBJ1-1	CSASVGTAKGDEFF	TGCAGTGCTAGCGTTGGGACGGCCAAAGGTGATGAGTTCTTT
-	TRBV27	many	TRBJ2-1	CASSPPGSRGDEQFF	TGTGCCAGCAGTCCCCCGGGATCTCGTGGGGATGAGCAGTTCTTC
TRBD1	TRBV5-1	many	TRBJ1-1	CASRQTGTVNTEAFF	TGCGCCAGCAGGCAAACCGGGACAGTGAACACTGAAGCTTTCTTT
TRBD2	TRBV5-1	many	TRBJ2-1	CASSPTSGRSHEQFF	TGCGCCAGCAGCCCGACTAGCGGGAGGTCCCATGAGCAGTTCTTC
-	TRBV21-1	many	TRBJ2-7	CASSDFISYEQYF	TGTGCCAGCAGCGACTTTATCTCCTACGAGCAGTACTTC
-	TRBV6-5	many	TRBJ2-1	CASSYSILATSYNEQFF	TGTGCCAGCAGTTACTCGATCCTAGCGACGTCCTACAATGAGCAGTTCTTC
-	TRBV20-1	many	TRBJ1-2	CSFQDVETYGYTF	TGCAGTTTCCAGGACGTTGAAACCTATGGCTACACCTTC
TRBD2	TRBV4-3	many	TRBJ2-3	CASSQAGLAGEGTQYF	TGCGCCAGCAGCCAAGCGGGACTAGCGGGAGAGGGTACGCAGTATTTT
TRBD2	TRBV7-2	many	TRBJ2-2	CASSLEGRGTGELFF	TGTGCCAGCAGCTTAGAGGGGCGGGGGACCGGGGAGCTGTTTTTT
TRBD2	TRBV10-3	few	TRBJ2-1	CAISSGSYNEQFF	TGTGCCATCAGTAGCGGGAGCTACAATGAGCAGTTCTTC
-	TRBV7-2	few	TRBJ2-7	CASRSGGRQGYEQYF	TGTGCCAGCAGGTCCGGGGGGCGTCAAGGCTACGAGCAGTACTTC
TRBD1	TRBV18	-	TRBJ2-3	CASSSGQHTDTQYF	TGTGCCAGCTCCTCGGGACAGCACACAGATACGCAGTATTTT
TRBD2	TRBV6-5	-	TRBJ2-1	CASSLLAGVLEQFF	TGTGCCAGCAGTCTCCTAGCGGGAGTGCTTGAGCAGTTCTTC
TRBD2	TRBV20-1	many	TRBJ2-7	CSARHGGFYEQYF	TGCAGTGCCCGTCACGGGGGGTTCTACGAGCAGTACTTC
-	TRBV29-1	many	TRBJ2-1	CSVEDILAAGRGNNEQFF	TGCAGCGTTGAAGATATTTTGGCGGCGGGAAGGGGGAACAATGAGCAGTTCTTC
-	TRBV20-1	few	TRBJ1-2	CSAASPGSRANYGYTF	TGCAGTGCCGCCTCTCCAGGGAGTAGGGCTAACTATGGCTACACCTTC
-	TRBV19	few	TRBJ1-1	CASSKTVMNTEAFF	TGTGCCAGTAGTAAGACAGTAATGAACACTGAAGCTTTCTTT
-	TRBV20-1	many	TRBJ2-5	CSAVDGTQYF	TGCAGTGCTGTAGACGGCACCCAGTACTTC
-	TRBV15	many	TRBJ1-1	CATSKGGNTEAFF	TGTGCCACCAGCAAGGGGGGCAACACTGAAGCTTTCTTT
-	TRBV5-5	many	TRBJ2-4	CASGGTDKNIQYF	TGTGCCAGCGGGGGGACGGACAAAAACATTCAGTACTTC
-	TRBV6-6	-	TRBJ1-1	CASQTAEGNTEAFF	TGTGCCAGCCAAACGGCCGAGGGGAACACTGAAGCTTTCTTT
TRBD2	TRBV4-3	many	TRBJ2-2	CASSIAPSGPTGELFF	TGCGCCAGCAGCATTGCCCCTAGCGGCCCCACCGGGGAGCTGTTTTTT
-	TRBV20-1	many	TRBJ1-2	CGQLRGFNYGYTF	TGCGGACAGCTCAGGGGATTTAACTATGGCTACACCTTC
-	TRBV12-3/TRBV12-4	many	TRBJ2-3	CASSWAVLRSTDTQYF	TGTGCCAGCAGTTGGGCTGTGTTGAGAAGCACAGATACGCAGTATTTT
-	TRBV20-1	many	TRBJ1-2	CSARRDNLSYTF	TGCAGTGCCCGCCGGGACAACCTCAGCTACACCTTC
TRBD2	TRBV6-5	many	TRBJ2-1	CASSYSTGGLVSYNEQFF	TGTGCCAGCAGTTACTCGACTGGCGGACTAGTCTCCTACAATGAGCAGTTCTTC
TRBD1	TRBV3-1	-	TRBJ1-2	CASSRTAGQGADGYTF	TGTGCCAGCAGTCGTACCGCGGGACAGGGGGCTGATGGCTACACCTTC
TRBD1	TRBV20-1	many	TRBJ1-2	CSASGGQGLDYGYTF	TGCAGTGCTAGTGGGGGACAGGGCCTGGACTATGGCTACACCTTC
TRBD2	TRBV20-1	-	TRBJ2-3	CSARRPQAGVTDTQYF	TGCAGTGCTAGGCGGCCCCAAGCGGGAGTGACAGATACGCAGTATTTT
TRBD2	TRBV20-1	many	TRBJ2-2	CSARVLASTGELFF	TGCAGTGCTAGAGTACTAGCGAGCACCGGGGAGCTGTTTTTT
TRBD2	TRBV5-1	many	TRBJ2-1	CASSRTSANNEQFF	TGCGCCAGCAGCAGGACTAGCGCTAACAATGAGCAGTTCTTC
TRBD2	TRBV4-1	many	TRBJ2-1	CASSWTSGSNNEQFF	TGCGCCAGCAGCTGGACTAGCGGGAGCAACAATGAGCAGTTCTTC
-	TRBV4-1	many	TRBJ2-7	CASSQVRVPSYEQYF	TGCGCCAGCAGCCAAGTGCGGGTACCGTCCTACGAGCAGTACTTC